One sample yielded the 23 T cell receptor beta chains listed below, sequenced in a study of blood T cell repertoires in COVID-19. Clones were sequenced by immunoSEQ multiplex PCR, and TCRdb holds only the in-frame ones, with some missing. The table records about 83,000 clones, 70% to 90% of them present only once. Sequenced input: peripheral blood. Receptor source: a man older than 75 with active or convalescent COVID-19.

This clone was seen just once. The chain has TRBV28 and TRBJ2-7, with 13 positions matching TRBD2. The germline V gene has CDR1 MDHEN and CDR2 SYDVKM. With 8 bases clipped from V and 6 bases from J, the junction kept 4 bases outside the gene matches. The CDR3 loop spans 13 amino acids. The CDR3 DNA follows: TGTGCCAGCTCAGGACTAGCGGGAGTCGAGCAGTACGTC. Its translation: CASSGLAGVEQYV.

The sample holds one count of this clone. The chain is built from TRBV27 and TRBJ1-6; TRBD1 matches 7 bases. CDR1 and CDR2 from the germline V gene are MNHEY and SMNVEV (reference sequence). The V and J ends lost 6 bases and 2 bases, in that order; junction bases with no gene match: 4. This CDR3 comprises 15 residues. This CDR3 is CASSRDRAYNSPLHF. The CDR3 bases are TGTGCCAGCAGCCGCGACAGGGCCTATAATTCACCCCTCCACTTT.

This clone was counted a single time. J is TRBJ2-5 and V is TRBV5-1; 8 bases are a match to TRBD1. The CDR3 runs 15 residues. Looked up from germline, CDR1 is SGHRS and CDR2 is YFSETQ. J lost 2 bases, V lost 0 bases, and 3 bases had no gene match. CDR3 residues: CASSLGTGGQETQYF. The CDR3 DNA sequence: TGCGCCAGCAGCTTGGGTACAGGGGGACAAGAGACCCAGTACTTC.

The gene calls are TRBV6-5 and TRBJ1-2; D gene unclear. The CDR3 has 13 amino acids. Between the trimmed V and J ends, which lost 10 bases and 7 bases, there was a span of 19 bases. From germline, CDR1 is MNHEY and CDR2 SVGAGI. The CDR3: CANRLNSLGGYTF. The CDR3 DNA sequence: TGTGCCAACCGACTTAACTCCTTGGGTGGCTACACCTTC.

V is TRBV4-1 and J is TRBJ2-2; D is possibly TRBD2 (5 bases). V was cut by 1 base and J by 5 bases, with 5 bases left in between. Germline CDR1 and CDR2: MGHRA and YSYEKL. The CDR3 has 13 amino acids. CDR3 DNA sequence: TGCGCCAGCAGCCAAGGGGAGACCGGGGAGCTGTTTTTT. Translating it yields CASSQGETGELFF.

This clone was detected only a few times. This rearrangement joins TRBV4-1 to TRBJ2-2; 10 nucleotides align to TRBD1. This CDR3 region has 17 residues. Germline CDR1 MGHRA, CDR2 YSYEKL. Trimming cost V 2 bases and J 5 bases; bases outside gene matches: 8. CDR3: CASSQSPGTGATGELFF. The DNA of the CDR3 is TGCGCCAGCAGCCAATCACCCGGGACAGGGGCAACCGGGGAGCTGTTTTTT.

A single count supports this clone. V usage is TRBV19 and J usage is TRBJ2-2; the D gene is possibly TRBD1 (6 bases). This CDR3 has 15 amino acids. Looked up from germline, CDR1 is LNHDA and CDR2 is SQIVND (reference sequence). Deletions cut 3 bases from V and 5 bases from J, with 13 bases between. The CDR3, as DNA: TGTGCCAGTAGTATCTTTCAGGGGAAAACCGGGGAGCTGTTTTTT. It translates to CASSIFQGKTGELFF.

This chain connects TRBV3-1 (or the pseudogene TRBV3-2) to TRBJ2-6; TRBD1 agrees at 7 bases. Germline CDR1 LGHDT, CDR2 YNNKEL (reference sequence). The CDR3 runs 17 residues. V trimming: 6 bases; J trimming: 0 bases; junction bases outside the gene matches: 8. CDR3 protein: CASRNRGISSGANVLTF. The CDR3 DNA reads TGTGCCAGCAGGAACAGGGGAATAAGCTCTGGGGCCAACGTCCTGACTTTC.

This clone was observed once. V gene TRBV6-5 combines with J gene TRBJ2-1; 9 bases are shared with TRBD1. Germline V gene lookup returns CDR1 MNHEY and CDR2 SVGAGI. The junction had 9 bases not matched to a gene; V was cut back by 7 bases and J by 5 bases. CDR3 size: 15 residues. The CDR3 nucleotides are TGTGCCAGCACCAAGGGACAGGGTGGAAACAATGAGCAGTTCTTC. Translation gives CASTKGQGGNNEQFF.

The chain recombines TRBV6-1 with TRBJ1-2, with TRBD1 as a possible D gene (5 bases). Germline V gene lookup returns CDR1 MNHNS and CDR2 SASEGT. V lost 6 bases to trimming and J lost 6 bases, with 14 bases between them. The CDR3 consists of 13 residues. Here the CDR3 reads CASSPTGSDGYTF. For the CDR3, the DNA is TGTGCCAGCAGCCCTACAGGATCAGATGGCTACACCTTC.

Only a few counts were recorded for this clone. The CDR3 region has the DNA TGTGCCAGCAGCCTAGAGGGCCCCTACGAGCAGTACGTC. Translation gives CASSLEGPYEQYV. V is TRBV27 and J is TRBJ2-7; a possible D gene is TRBD2 (5 bases). The CDR3 length is 13 residues. CDR1 MNHEY and CDR2 SMNVEV come from the germline V gene (reference sequence). Between the trimmed V and J ends, which lost 6 bases and 2 bases, there was a span of 11 bases.

The chain is built from TRBV5-1 and TRBJ2-2; TRBD2 agrees at 10 bases. The CDR3 has 15 amino acids. With V trimmed by 6 bases and J by 4 bases, 6 bases remained unmatched. CDR1 and CDR2 (germline): SGHRS, YFSETQ. The CDR3 DNA follows: TGCGCCAGCAATCAGCGGGAGGGTGGCACCGGGGAGCTGTTTTTT. Encoded protein: CASNQREGGTGELFF.

This clone came up a few times. CDR3 nucleotides: TGTGCCAGCAGCCCAAGGGGTGATTTCACTGAAGCTTTCTTT. Its translation is CASSPRGDFTEAFF. The chain uses TRBV7-2 and TRBJ1-1; possible D gene TRBD1, 5 bases. The CDR3 extends over 14 amino acids. The germline CDR1 and CDR2 sequences are SGHTA and FQGNSA. V lost 5 bases, J lost 4 bases, and 14 bases lay in between.

The chain couples TRBV19 to TRBJ2-3; TRBD2 agrees at 8 bases. Germline V CDR1 and CDR2: LNHDA, SQIVND (reference sequence). V was clipped by 7 bases and J by 3 bases; unmatched bases: 6. This CDR3 is 14 amino acids long. The CDR3 is CASNSGGPTDTQYF. As DNA, the CDR3 is TGTGCCAGTAACAGCGGGGGACCTACAGATACGCAGTATTTT. Drawing the rest from reference TRBV19 and TRBJ2-3, the complete variable domain is DGGITQSPKYLFRKEGQNVTLSCEQNLNHDAMYWYRQDPGQGLRLIYYSQIVNDFQKGDIAEGYSVSREKKESFPLTVTSAQKNPTAFYLCASNSGGPTDTQYFGPGTRLTVL.

The chain employs TRBV18 and TRBJ1-1, with 9 nucleotides matching TRBD1. Germline loops: CDR1 KGHSH, CDR2 LQKENI. V shed 6 bases and J 8 bases; nucleotides not matched to a gene: 7. The CDR3 is 13 amino acids. CDR3 DNA sequence: TGTGCCAGCTCCCCCCGGGACAGGGCCGAAGCTTTCTTT. Amino acids: CASSPRDRAEAFF. The whole variable domain, filled in from reference TRBV18 and TRBJ1-1, reads NAGVMQNPRHLVRRRGQEARLRCSPMKGHSHVYWYRQLPEEGLKFMVYLQKENIIDESGMPKERFSAEFPKEGPSILRIQQVVRGDSAAYFCASSPRDRAEAFFGQGTRLTVV.

The rearrangement joins TRBV9 to TRBJ2-3; 9 bases align to TRBD2. Germline CDR1 reads SGDLS; CDR2 reads YYNGEE. This CDR3 comprises 15 residues. V lost 4 bases, J lost 5 bases, and 8 bases stayed unmatched. CDR3 nucleotides: TGTGCCAGCAGCACGGGCGGGAGGGCCGTAGATACGCAGTATTTT. Translated, it gives CASSTGGRAVDTQYF.

The V gene is TRBV3-1 (or the pseudogene TRBV3-2), the J gene TRBJ1-2; 12 bases match TRBD1. V shed 4 bases, J shed 2 bases, and the junction held 2 bases outside the gene matches. CDR3 length: 15 residues. Germline CDR1 LGHDT, CDR2 YNNKEL (reference sequence). The DNA of the CDR3 is TGTGCCAGCAGCCGAGGGACAGGGGGCAACTATGGCTACACCTTC. It is translated as CASSRGTGGNYGYTF.

The V and J genes are TRBV18 and TRBJ1-5; no clear D gene. The V gene's germline CDR1 is KGHSH and CDR2 LQKENI. This CDR3 contains 14 residues. Trimming took off 3 bases at V and 4 bases at J, with 10 bases between the two ends. CDR3 DNA sequence: TGTGCCAGCTCACCTGGCAGGCGAAATCAGCCCCAGCATTTT. Residues: CASSPGRRNQPQHF.

The chain combines TRBV19 with TRBJ2-1; D may be TRBD1 (6 bases). Deletions cut 2 bases from V and 8 bases from J, with 10 bases between. Germline lookup yields CDR1 LNHDA and CDR2 SQIVND (reference sequence). The CDR3 consists of 13 residues. This CDR3 reads CASSIPGAYEQFF. Here the CDR3 DNA reads TGTGCCAGTAGTATACCAGGGGCGTATGAGCAGTTCTTC.

Here the CDR3 reads CASSPGTYYQPQHF. In nucleotides, the CDR3 is TGTGCCAGCTCACCTGGGACATACTATCAGCCCCAGCATTTT. This sequence joins TRBV18 and TRBJ1-5; TRBD1 is a possible D gene (6 bases). Germline V CDR1 and CDR2: KGHSH, LQKENI. Deletions cut 3 bases from V and 5 bases from J, with 11 bases between. This CDR3 has 14 amino acids. Full variable domain (remainder filled in from reference TRBV18 and TRBJ1-5): NAGVMQNPRHLVRRRGQEARLRCSPMKGHSHVYWYRQLPEEGLKFMVYLQKENIIDESGMPKERFSAEFPKEGPSILRIQQVVRGDSAAYFCASSPGTYYQPQHFGDGTRLSIL.

This clone has only a few counts. This chain links TRBV5-4 with TRBJ1-2; maybe TRBD1 (5 bases). Germline loops: CDR1 SGHNT, CDR2 YYREEE (reference sequence). This CDR3 has 14 amino acids. The V end was cut by 0 bases, the J end by 2 bases, with 8 bases between. In DNA form, the CDR3 reads TGTGCCAGCAGCTTGGCCGGGGGAAACTATGGCTACACCTTC. It encodes CASSLAGGNYGYTF.

This clone has only one observation. The chain joins TRBV27 to TRBJ2-3, with 8 bases fitting TRBD2. Germline CDR1 and CDR2: MNHEY and SMNVEV (reference sequence). J was trimmed by 8 bases and V by 5 bases; bases with no gene match: 15. The CDR3 is made up of 16 amino acids. The CDR3 DNA reads TGTGCCAGCAGTCTTCAACCGGGACTAGGTAGAGTTACGCAGTATTTT. Amino acids: CASSLQPGLGRVTQYF.

V is TRBV5-1 and J is TRBJ1-4, with D hard to call. Germline CDR1 is SGHRS and CDR2 is YFSETQ. V was trimmed by 4 bases and J by 2 bases, leaving 9 bases between them. This CDR3 comprises 14 residues. The CDR3 sequence is CASSPGGTNEKLFF. In DNA, the CDR3 is TGCGCCAGCAGCCCGGGTGGCACTAATGAAAAACTGTTTTTT.